The text below deals with one T cell receptor (beta chain). This sample stems from a study of blood T cell repertoires in COVID-19. The wider study: COVID-19 samples from acute and convalescent phases originated in the United States, Italy and Spain. Nucleic acid was either cDNA or gDNA, and it came from T cells, B-cell-depleted T cells, or PBMCs.

Study processing details: Estimated nucleated cell counts came from reference gene primer amplification. Assay: immunoSEQ multiplex PCR; the TCRdb copy retains only in-frame clones and omits some. That table furnishes V, J and clone size, whereas the DNA furnished D and trimming. The sample records roughly 160,000 clones, 85% being singletons. The CDR3 spans 14 residues. Trimming pared 0 bases from V and 14 bases from J, leaving 20 bases between. Germline loops: CDR1 SGDLS, CDR2 YYNGEE. This sequence was found in a man in his forties with acute or convalescent COVID-19. Sequencing was performed on peripheral blood. The chain is built from TRBV9 and TRBJ1-2, with D maybe TRBD1 (5 bases). Here the CDR3 DNA reads TGTGCCAGCAGCGTAGCACAGGAAAGGGTCCCTCAGACCTTC. Amino acid sequence: CASSVAQERVPQTF.